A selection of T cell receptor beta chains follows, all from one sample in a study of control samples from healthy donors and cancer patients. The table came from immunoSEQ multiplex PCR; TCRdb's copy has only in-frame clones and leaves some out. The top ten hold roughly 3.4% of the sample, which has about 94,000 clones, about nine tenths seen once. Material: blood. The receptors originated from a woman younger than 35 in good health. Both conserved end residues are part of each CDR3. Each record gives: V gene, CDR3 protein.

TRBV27,CASSTGWEIGGNTEAFF
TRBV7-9,CASSLDRLFF
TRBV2,CASRDRHGSATNEKLFF
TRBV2,CASSELGNTIYF
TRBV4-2,CASSQDTPSGQYF
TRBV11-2,CASSGYRDRGQETQYF
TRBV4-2,CASSQTGLAGGPYEQYF
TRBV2,CASTQAPLNTEAFF
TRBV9,CASSEPGGREAYNEQFF
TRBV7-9,CASSLETGGEQYF
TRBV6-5,CASRPNTGELFF
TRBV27,CASRGIGGEETQYF
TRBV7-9,CASSLVLEKLFF
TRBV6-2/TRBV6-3,CASSYSIQGAGYGYTF
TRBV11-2,CASSLLSETRGGYTF
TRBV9,CASSVEALTGDRGNTIYF
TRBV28,CASKQGINEKLFF
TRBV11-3,CASSLGGDEDTQYF
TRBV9,CASSVEGLGANVLTF
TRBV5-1,CASSLTGVALDTEAFF
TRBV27,CASSLAGNYGYTF
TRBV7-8,CASSLALPIYGYTF
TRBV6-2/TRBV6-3,CASSLDGLYGYTF
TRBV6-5,CASRLAGGTDTQYF
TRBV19,CASSADRGGTEAFF
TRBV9,CASSPSRGPTEAFF
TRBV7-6,CASSLTETQYF
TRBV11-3,CASSLDMAGNGELFF
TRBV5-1,CASSSEGQPSLGYTF
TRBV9,CASSASGDGEQFF
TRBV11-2,CASSGQNNSPLHF
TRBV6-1,CASSDRDRGFGYTF
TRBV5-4,CASTLEGGANTEAFF
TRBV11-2,CASSFRNTEAFF
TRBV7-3,CASSWNTGELFF
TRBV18,CAIRRDSGYGYTF
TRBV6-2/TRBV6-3,CASSYSDPTDTQYF
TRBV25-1,CASRKHGGGEKLFF
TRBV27,CASSKDRGPEKLFF
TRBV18,CASSPLTGENTGELFF
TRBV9,CASSLGQGEQYF